One sample yielded the 10 T cell receptor beta chains listed below, sequenced in a study of tissue T cells after allogeneic stem cell transplantation. The protocol was immunoSEQ multiplex PCR, while the TCRdb copy is restricted to in-frame clones and leaves out a portion. The table lists about 10,000 clones, around 40% of them singletons. The time point was: mouse harvest day 7 after allogeneic transplant. Each mouse received 10^7 T-cell-depleted marrow cells plus 10^6 splenic CD5+ T cells by tail vein. Material: skin. Every receptor here comes from a female BALB/c mouse given C57BL/6 T cells with graft-versus-host disease after an allogeneic hematopoietic cell transplant.

This clone was observed a few times. Gene names refer to mouse genes. The CDR3 extends 1 residue past the end of the read, so its final part is completed from the germline J gene. The chain recombines TRBV31 with TRBJ2-1, with 9 bases that match TRBD1. This CDR3 contains 14 residues. Germline CDR1 and CDR2: GKSSPN and SITVG. J gave up 3 bases and V 3 bases, and 3 bases lay outside the gene matches. CDR3 residues: CAWSPTGGYAEQFF. CDR3 DNA (partial): TGTGCCTGGAGCCCGACAGGGGGCTATGCTGAGCAGTTC. The complete variable domain, with remaining parts taken from reference TRBV31 and TRBJ2-1, reads AQTIHQWPVAEIKAVGSPLSLGCTIKGKSSPNLYWYWQATGGTLQQLFYSITVGQVESVVQLNLSASRPKDDQFILSTEKLLLSHSGFYLCAWSPTGGYAEQFFGPGTRLTVL.

Comment on this clone: Gene names are mouse gene names. Read data end 1 residue before the CDR3 end; the end is taken from the germline J gene. The chain links TRBV12-2 to TRBJ2-5, with 7 bases fitting TRBD2. The CDR3 runs 14 residues. V was pared by 2 bases and J by 0 bases, with 1 base of the junction left unmatched. From germline, CDR1 is SGHLS and CDR2 HYDKME. CDR3 region: CASSPDWNQDTQYF. The CDR3 DNA, read in part, is TGTGCCAGCTCTCCGGACTGGAACCAAGACACCCAGTAC.

Turning to this clone: Gene labels here are mouse ones. The CDR3 end lies 1 residue beyond the end of the read and is filled in from the germline J gene. The V gene is TRBV26, the J gene TRBJ1-2; tentatively, D is TRBD1 (5 bases). The CDR3 contains 14 residues. Germline V gene data show CDR1 as KGHPV and CDR2 as FQNQEV (reference sequence). Trimming removed 0 bases at V and 1 base at J, with 6 bases between. CDR3 in amino acids: CASSLSGRNSDYTF. CDR3 DNA, as far as it was read: TGTGCCAGCAGTCTGTCGGGACGAAACTCCGACTACACC.

Concerning this clone itself: Gene names and germline match the mouse. The read terminates 1 residue before the CDR3 end, so the remaining end is supplied by the germline J gene. The chain links TRBV3 to TRBJ2-1, with D maybe TRBD1 (6 bases). The CDR3 is 13 amino acids. V was cut by 4 bases and J by 6 bases, with 10 bases left in between. Germline V gene sequence: CDR1 SNHLY, CDR2 FYNGKV (reference sequence). The CDR3 bases that were read are TGTGCCAGCAGCTCACAGGGTTTTGCTGAGCAGTTC. Encoded protein: CASSSQGFAEQF. The entire CDR3 protein is CASSSQGFAEQFF.

As concerns this clone: Gene labels here are mouse ones. The read is 1 residue too short to cover the CDR3 end, so that end is filled in from the germline J gene. This chain connects TRBV15 to TRBJ2-4, with a weak D call TRBD2 (6 bases). The CDR3 has 16 residues. Germline V lookup: CDR1 SGHND, CDR2 FRSKSL. Trimming shortened V by 2 bases and J by 1 base, and 13 bases separated the two germline ends. Incomplete CDR3 DNA: TGTGCCAGCAGTTTACGGGGGGTGAGGGGTCAAAACACCTTGTAC. Amino acids: CASSLRGVRGQNTLY. The complete CDR3 reads CASSLRGVRGQNTLYF.

About this clone itself: The germline and genes are mouse ones. The read terminates 1 residue ahead of where the CDR3 ends, so the germline J gene completes it. The same CDR3 arises from other DNA sequences in this sample as well. This chain joins TRBV15 and TRBJ2-4; D is ambiguous. The V end lost 3 bases, the J end lost 0 bases, and 4 bases lay between the germline ends. Germline assignment: CDR1 SGHND and CDR2 FRSKSL. The CDR3 runs 13 residues. CDR3 DNA (partial): TGTGCCAGCAGTTTGGACAGTCAAAACACCTTGTAC. Its translation: CASSLDSQNTLY. The complete CDR3 reads CASSLDSQNTLYF.

As concerns this clone: The gene names here belong to mouse. The CDR3 goes on 1 residue after the read ends, and that part is filled in from the germline J gene. V and J are TRBV20 and TRBJ2-3; the D is unclear. V was clipped by 1 base and J by 1 base, with 0 bases between them. Germline values: CDR1 GFQATS, CDR2 STVNSAI. The CDR3 contains 11 residues. CDR3 protein: CGARGAETLYF. The sequenced part of the CDR3 DNA is TGTGGTGCTAGGGGTGCAGAAACGCTGTAT.

This clone has only one observation. Mouse germline and gene names are used. Partial CDR3 DNA: TGTGCTAGCAGACAGGGTGCAAACACAGAAGTCTTC. As protein: CASRQGANTEVF. The full CDR3 is CASRQGANTEVFF. The chain is built from TRBV17 and TRBJ1-1, with D possibly being TRBD1 (6 bases). Coverage ceases 1 residue before the CDR3 finishes, and the germline J gene fills in the end. The CDR3 contains 13 residues. Germline CDR1 is MNHDT and CDR2 is YYDKIL. Trimming left V 6 bases short and J 0 bases short, with 8 bases between.

This clone is medium-sized in the sample. Gene names denote mouse genes. Coverage ceases 1 residue before the CDR3 finishes, and the germline J gene fills in the end. This chain links TRBV16 with TRBJ2-5; D is ambiguous. This CDR3 comprises 14 residues. Trimming took 2 bases from V and 0 from J, leaving 6 bases between them. Germline CDR1 and CDR2: SGHSA and FRNQAP. The CDR3 sequence is CASSLRVNQDTQYF. The part of the CDR3 DNA that was read is TGTGCAAGCAGCTTAAGGGTTAACCAAGACACCCAGTAC.

This clone was picked up a small number of times. Any gene name here is a mouse gene name. Sequencing ends 1 residue short of the CDR3 end; the germline J gene provides the rest. The chain uses TRBV14 and TRBJ2-2; D gene uncertain. The CDR3 has 12 amino acids. V lost 3 bases to trimming and J lost 6 bases, with 6 bases between them. Germline assignment: CDR1 SGHDT and CDR2 FRDEAV. The sequenced CDR3 bases are TGTGCCAGCAGTTCCGGGCCCGGGCAGCTCTAC. Protein product: CASSSGPGQLY. The whole CDR3 is CASSSGPGQLYF. Full variable domain (missing parts from reference TRBV14 and TRBJ2-2): EAGVTQSPRYAVLQEGQAVSFWCDPISGHDTLYWYQQPRDQGPQLLVYFRDEAVIDNSQLPSDRFSAVRPKGTNSTLKIQSAKQGDTATYLCASSSGPGQLYFGEGSKLTVL.